This T cell receptor (beta chain) is drawn from a study of blood T cell repertoires in COVID-19. The overall study: Both acute and convalescent COVID-19 samples were obtained from the United States, Italy and Spain.

The repertoire was sequenced with immunoSEQ multiplex PCR; TCRdb's copy has only in-frame clones and lacks some. This sample has roughly 43,000 clones, with around 90% found just once. CDR3 length: 14 residues. In germline, CDR1 is SSHAT, CDR2 FNYEAQ (reference sequence). Points on this clone: Germline is not matched at one junction end, which may reflect a read error.

Sequencing input: peripheral blood. The TCR comes from a man between 60 and 75 years old with active COVID-19. The chain has TRBV7-7 and TRBJ2-5; 9 bases agree with TRBD2. The CDR3 sequence: CASSLVLAGETQYF. The CDR3 nucleotides read TGTGCTAGCAGCTTAGTCCTAGCGGGGGAGACCCAGTACTTC.